The clone carrying this T cell receptor beta chain was seen more than once but under ten times. Its specificity is unknown. TCRdb redid the calling of the 5' RACE reads with MiXCR, one entry per CDR3 protein. The sample records hundreds of thousands of distinct CDR3 sequences, over 8.5% being singletons. Every donor was a healthy Caucasian. The record originates from a study of identical twins. Germline V gives CDR1 SGHTA, CDR2 FQGNSA. V was shortened by 5 bases and J by 7 bases, with 21 bases between the two germline ends. This CDR3 is 16 amino acids long. Study conclusions and caveats: Where beta out-of-frame sequences were concerned, excess twin sharing was weaker. High-abundance cord blood beta clonotypes had fewer insertions; memory repertoires showed none.

A further study also used this sample, focusing on yellow fever vaccine responses in identical twins.

The chain joins TRBV7-2 to TRBJ2-1, with D perhaps assigned TRBD1 or TRBD2 (5 bases each). The sample comprised PBMCs. The sequence was obtained from a woman aged 18-35 years in good health. Here the CDR3 DNA reads TGTGCCAGCAGCCCGCCCCCGGGACGGATAGGGAATGAGCAGTTCTTC. Translated: CASSPPPGRIGNEQFF.